The clone carrying this T cell receptor (beta chain) appeared a few times. The sample comes from a study of cytomegalovirus exposure and HLA in healthy donors. It was with 60 Vbeta and 13 Jbeta primers that the PCR ran. The table came from immunoSEQ multiplex PCR; TCRdb's copy has only in-frame clones and leaves some out. The repertoire consists of under 200,000 clones, with around 79% occurring once and the leading ten covering roughly 2.6%. The CDR3 spans 13 residues. CDR1 SGHTS and CDR2 YDEGEE come from the germline V gene. The ends were cut back, 4 bases at V and 2 bases at J, with 9 bases in the middle.

Material: PBMCs. This TCR derives from a woman aged 40 to 50 in good health and CMV-seropositive. The V and J genes are TRBV5-8 and TRBJ1-2; a weak D match, TRBD1 (6 bases). The DNA of the CDR3 is TGTGCCAGCAGCAAGACAGGAAACTATGGCTACACCTTC. This encodes CASSKTGNYGYTF.